The 19 T cell receptor beta chains below were found in one sample sequenced in a study of blood T cell repertoires in COVID-19. Measured with immunoSEQ multiplex PCR; TCRdb has only the in-frame clones, and not every one. The table records 60,000 to 85,000 clones, about 86% of them present only once. Material for sequencing was peripheral blood. All receptors derive from a human donor in a cohort sampled during active COVID-19.

The chain carries TRBV30 and TRBJ1-1, with a tentative D call TRBD1 (5 bases). The CDR3 loop spans 13 amino acids. In germline, CDR1 is GTSNPN, CDR2 SVGIG (reference sequence). V lost 7 bases, J lost 5 bases, and 17 bases lay in between. CDR3 sequence reads: CAFMGQAGTEAFF. The DNA of the CDR3 is TGTGCCTTTATGGGGCAGGCCGGGACTGAAGCTTTCTTT.

This clone was seen a handful of times. This chain links TRBV7-2 with TRBJ2-3; TRBD2 aligns across 14 bases. The CDR3 runs to 18 residues. CDR1 SGHTA and CDR2 FQGNSA come from the germline V gene. Germline trimming cut 4 bases from V and 5 bases from J; bases unmatched to any gene: 11. CDR3 DNA sequence: TGTGCCAGCAGCTCTAGATCGGGGACTAGCGGGAGAATAGATACGCAGTATTTT. The encoded protein is CASSSRSGTSGRIDTQYF.

J is TRBJ2-3 and V is TRBV11-2; possibly TRBD2 for D (5 bases). This CDR3 region has 15 residues. Germline assignment: CDR1 SGHAT and CDR2 FQNNGV. V was trimmed by 0 bases and J by 10 bases, leaving 17 bases between them. The DNA of the CDR3 is TGTGCCAGCAGCTTAGACCCCCTACTAGGTGCGCCGCAGTATTTT. This gives the protein CASSLDPLLGAPQYF.

The J gene is TRBJ2-6, the V gene TRBV24-1; D is unclear. This CDR3 has 14 residues. The V end lost 4 bases, the J end lost 4 bases, and 7 bases lay between the germline ends. Germline CDR1 is KGHDR and CDR2 is SFDVKD. CDR3 loop: CATSDPRGANVLTF. DNA for the CDR3: TGTGCCACCAGTGACCCCCGGGGGGCCAACGTCCTGACTTTC.

The chain joins TRBV5-4 to TRBJ1-5, with TRBD1 matching over 7 bases. The V segment lost 4 bases and the J segment 7 bases; nucleotides outside the gene matches: 14. This CDR3 has 16 residues. The V gene's germline CDR1 is SGHNT and CDR2 YYREEE (reference sequence). CDR3 in amino acids: CASSPGGGGAGQPQHF. CDR3 nucleotide sequence: TGTGCCAGCAGCCCCGGAGGAGGGGGCGCGGGGCAGCCCCAGCATTTT.

V and J are TRBV25-1 and TRBJ1-2, with 9 bases that match TRBD1. CDR3 length: 15 residues. The ends lost 2 bases at V and 5 bases at J; junction bases unmatched: 6. The V gene's germline CDR1 is MGHDK and CDR2 SYGVNS. In DNA, the CDR3 is TGTGCCAGCAGTGAACCGGGACAGGGTCGATATGGCTACACCTTC. As protein: CASSEPGQGRYGYTF.

This clone showed up just once. The rearrangement links TRBV6-1 to TRBJ1-5; TRBD1 matches at 9 bases. Germline CDR1 and CDR2: MNHNS and SASEGT. The CDR3 has 15 residues. Trimming removed 1 base from V and 7 bases from J; junction bases left unmatched: 5. This CDR3 is CASSEGPGTGQPQHF. The DNA of the CDR3 is TGTGCCAGCAGTGAAGGACCCGGGACAGGGCAGCCCCAGCATTTT.

This clone was found once. V and J are TRBV27 and TRBJ2-2; 10 bases align to TRBD2. Looked up from germline, CDR1 is MNHEY and CDR2 is SMNVEV (reference sequence). CDR3 size: 15 residues. Losses at the gene ends were 4 bases for V and 3 bases for J; bases not matched to a gene: 2. CDR3 coding DNA: TGTGCCAGCAGTTGGACTAGCGGTTACACCGGGGAGCTGTTTTTT. Protein: CASSWTSGYTGELFF.

This chain joins TRBV9 and TRBJ1-1; the D gene is possibly TRBD1 (6 bases). V gave up 3 bases and J gave up 2 bases, with 17 bases separating them. This CDR3 has 16 residues. Germline CDR1 and CDR2: SGDLS and YYNGEE. CDR3 amino acids: CASSDLTGTFNTEAFF. The CDR3 nucleotides are TGTGCCAGCAGCGATCTCACAGGGACATTTAACACTGAAGCTTTCTTT.

The gene calls are TRBV28 and TRBJ1-6, with D perhaps TRBD1 (6 bases). CDR1 and CDR2 from the germline V gene are MDHEN and SYDVKM. V was pared by 4 bases and J by 10 bases, with 11 bases between. This CDR3 comprises 13 residues. The CDR3 DNA sequence: TGTGCCAGCAGTTCGGACAGATACTCACCCCTCCACTTT. Translated, it gives CASSSDRYSPLHF.

The chain joins TRBV10-3 to TRBJ2-1, with D tentatively TRBD2 (7 bases). The CDR3 totals 14 residues. The V end lost 4 bases, the J end lost 5 bases, and 12 bases lay between the germline ends. CDR1 is ENHRY and CDR2 is SYGVKD in the germline V gene. This CDR3 reads CAISGRGAHNEQFF. In DNA, the CDR3 is TGTGCCATCAGTGGACGGGGGGCTCACAATGAGCAGTTCTTC.

This rearrangement joins TRBV4-2 to TRBJ2-1, with no clear D. The germline V and J ends were trimmed by 0 bases and 4 bases, with 7 bases remaining between them. In germline, CDR1 is LGHNA, CDR2 YNFKEQ. There are 14 residues in the CDR3. In DNA, the CDR3 is TGTGCCAGCAGCCAAGATCTCCTGTACAATGAGCAGTTCTTC. Translation gives CASSQDLLYNEQFF.

The rearrangement links TRBV10-2 to TRBJ1-5; no clear D gene. The ends were cut back, 5 bases at V and 0 bases at J, with 8 bases in the middle. Germline CDR1 WSHSY, CDR2 SAAADI. CDR3 length: 14 amino acids. CDR3: CASSYGDSNQPQHF. The CDR3 bases are TGCGCCAGCAGTTACGGTGATAGCAATCAGCCCCAGCATTTT.

The sample holds one count of this clone. The J gene is TRBJ1-3, the V gene TRBV3-1 (or the pseudogene TRBV3-2), with 7 positions matching TRBD1. The CDR3 is 14 residues long. V lost 1 base, J lost 8 bases, and 5 bases stayed unmatched. CDR1 LGHDT and CDR2 YNNKEL come from the germline V gene (reference sequence). This chain's CDR3 is CASSQGNRGHTIYF. CDR3 sequence (DNA): TGTGCCAGCAGCCAAGGGAACAGGGGCCACACCATATATTTT.

The chain couples TRBV5-3 to TRBJ1-5; TRBD1 might be the D (5 bases). TRBV5-3 carries the ORF label, with uncertain function. This CDR3 is built from 16 residues. V lost 0 bases and J lost 2, with 12 bases in between. This CDR3 is CARSLAGGRGNQPQHF. CDR3 nucleotides: TGTGCCAGAAGCTTGGCCGGCGGCAGGGGCAATCAGCCCCAGCATTTT.

V usage is TRBV6-1 and J usage is TRBJ1-5; 12 bases fit TRBD1. Germline V gene sequence: CDR1 MNHNS, CDR2 SASEGT. The junction had 18 bases not matched to a gene; V was cut back by 3 bases and J by 6 bases. The CDR3 is 20 residues long. CDR3 sequence (DNA): TGTGCCAGCAGTGAGGGAAAGCCGGGACAGGGGGCTCTTATCGTTCAGCCCCAGCATTTT. Translated, it gives CASSEGKPGQGALIVQPQHF.

Here the CDR3 reads CASSPYVGGGTEAFF. CDR3 DNA: TGTGCCAGCAGCCCGTATGTGGGGGGAGGGACTGAAGCTTTCTTT. This chain joins TRBV3-1 (or the pseudogene TRBV3-2) and TRBJ1-1, with D tentatively TRBD1 (5 bases). V was trimmed by 4 bases and J by 5 bases, leaving 17 bases between them. This CDR3 contains 15 residues. CDR1 LGHDT and CDR2 YNNKEL come from the germline V gene (reference sequence).

The chain has TRBV30 and TRBJ2-1; TRBD2 matches at 7 bases. The V gene's germline CDR1 is GTSNPN and CDR2 SVGIG (reference sequence). V was clipped by 3 bases and J by 10 bases; unmatched bases: 15. The CDR3 sequence is 15 residues long. CDR3: CAWRLLPYGLGEQFF. For the CDR3, the DNA is TGTGCCTGGAGACTCCTTCCTTACGGACTAGGGGAGCAGTTCTTC. Full variable domain (outside the CDR3, taken from reference TRBV30 and TRBJ2-1): SQTIHQWPATLVQPVGSPLSLECTVEGTSNPNLYWYRQAAGRGLQLLFYSVGIGQISSEVPQNLSASRPQDRQFILSSKKLLLSDSGFYLCAWRLLPYGLGEQFFGPGTRLTVL.

The V call is TRBV11-1, the J call TRBJ1-6; possible D gene TRBD1, 6 bases. Per germline, CDR1 SGHAT and CDR2 FQDESV (reference sequence). V was clipped by 3 bases and J by 7 bases, with 10 bases between them. This CDR3 spans 14 amino acids. In DNA, the CDR3 is TGTGCCAGCAGCTTTGGACAGAAGAATTCACCCCTCCACTTT. Translated, it gives CASSFGQKNSPLHF.